Presented here are 13 T cell receptor beta chains from one specimen sequenced in a study of regulatory T cells in long-lasting Graves disease. Time point given: persistent/refractory GD, antithyroid drugs over 5 years with positive TRAb. PBMC-extracted RNA yielded the TCR library. In building TCR beta libraries, iRepertoire HTBI primers were used together with Arm-PCR of CDR3 regions. TCRdb redid the calling of the multiplex PCR reads with MiXCR, one entry per CDR3 protein. The sample yields about 430,000 distinct CDR3 sequences, 20% to 25% seen once. Sample: peripheral blood mononuclear cells (PBMCs), taken when the disease was refractory, from a patient treated with antithyroid drugs. The receptor set was obtained from a female donor with Graves disease.

This clonotype was picked up many times. One end of the junction fails to match germline, which may point to a read error. The V call is TRBV27, the J call TRBJ2-7; 9 bases map to TRBD1. The CDR3 runs 14 residues. Germline assignment: CDR1 MNHEY and CDR2 SMNVEV (reference sequence). The CDR3 sequence: CASRSTGGSHEQYF. The CDR3 DNA sequence: TGTGCCAGCAGAAGTACAGGGGGCTCCCACGAGCAGTACTTC.

The table lists this clonotype with a few counts. This rearrangement joins TRBV5-1 to TRBJ2-5; D gene uncertain. The CDR3 runs to 15 residues. From germline, CDR1 is SGHRS and CDR2 YFSETQ. V shed 2 bases and J shed 5 bases, with 16 bases lying between them. CDR3 in DNA: TGCGCCAGCAGCTTAGTGTTGGGCCAGGCGGAGACCCAGTACTTC. It translates to CASSLVLGQAETQYF.

This clonotype was seen a handful of times. The rearrangement uses TRBV19 and TRBJ2-4; D possibly corresponds to TRBD1 (6 bases). Germline CDR1 and CDR2: LNHDA and SQIVND (reference sequence). CDR3 length equals 14 residues. With 5 bases removed from V and 1 base from J, the gap between germline ends came to 9 bases. The CDR3: CASSRDRAKNIQYF. In nucleotides, the CDR3 is TGTGCCAGTAGTCGAGACAGGGCCAAAAACATTCAGTACTTC.

This clonotype was observed a few times. This may be a read error, as it is one base from a much larger clone. The chain uses TRBV12-3 or TRBV12-4 and TRBJ1-1; D ambiguous. There are 14 residues in the CDR3. CDR3 sequence reads: CAGRRDWEPTEAFF. The DNA of the CDR3 is TGTGCCGGCAGAAGGGATTGGGAGCCGACTGAAGCTTTCTTT.

This clonotype was recorded a few times. J is TRBJ2-3 and V is TRBV11-2; the D is unclear. CDR3 length: 14 residues. Germline V gene sequence: CDR1 SGHAT, CDR2 FQNNGV. The V end was cut by 3 bases, the J end by 2 bases, with 9 bases between. The CDR3 is CASSFSISTDTQYF. DNA of the CDR3: TGTGCCAGCAGCTTTAGCATCTCCACAGATACGCAGTATTTT.

The chain uses TRBV10-3 and TRBJ1-5; 9 bases match TRBD1. The CDR3 covers 17 residues. J gave up 5 bases and V 4 bases, and 12 bases lay outside the gene matches. Per germline, CDR1 ENHRY and CDR2 SYGVKD. Here the CDR3 DNA reads TGTGCCATCAGTGCCTTTTCCGGGACAGGGTCCTATCAGCCCCAGCATTTT. Protein sequence: CAISAFSGTGSYQPQHF.

The chain is built from TRBV24-1 and TRBJ1-5; 9 bases match TRBD1. The V and J ends lost 4 bases and 6 bases, in that order; junction bases with no gene match: 9. The CDR3 loop spans 16 amino acids. The germline V gene encodes CDR1 KGHDR and CDR2 SFDVKD. The CDR3 DNA reads as TGTGCCACCAGTGACGGACAGGGGTCCTCGGGTCAGCCCCAGCATTTT. Translated, it gives CATSDGQGSSGQPQHF.

This chain uses TRBV29-1 with TRBJ2-5; no clear D. This CDR3 has 12 residues. V was trimmed by 3 bases and J by 5 bases, leaving 10 bases between them. Per the germline V gene, CDR1 is SQVTM and CDR2 is ANQGSEA. CDR3 in DNA: TGCAGCGTTGATTTTAGTTCGGAGACCCAGTACTTC. As protein: CSVDFSSETQYF.

The chain couples TRBV6-2 or TRBV6-3 to TRBJ2-7; TRBD2 aligns across 7 bases. The CDR3 totals 15 residues. V lost 5 bases, J lost 0 bases, and 7 bases stayed unmatched. Germline-derived CDR1 and CDR2 are MNHEY and SVGEGT. The CDR3 coding sequence is TGTGCCAGCAGTGATCCTTCGGGGGGCTCCTACGAGCAGTACTTC. It translates to CASSDPSGGSYEQYF.

The chain joins TRBV30 to TRBJ2-3, with 10 bases fitting TRBD1. The CDR3 sequence is 13 residues long. Germline loops: CDR1 GTSNPN, CDR2 SVGIG (reference sequence). J lost 8 bases, V lost 1 base, and 3 bases had no gene match. The CDR3 DNA is TGTGCCTGGAGTGGGGACAGGGGAGTTACGCAGTATTTT. Translation: CAWSGDRGVTQYF.

This clonotype was detected many times. CDR3 in amino acids: CASYGPRNTGELFF. DNA of the CDR3: TGTGCCAGCTACGGGCCCCGGAACACCGGGGAGCTGTTTTTT. The V call is TRBV28, the J call TRBJ2-2; D is uncertain. The V gene's germline CDR1 is MDHEN and CDR2 SYDVKM. There are 14 residues in the CDR3. V lost 8 bases and J 1 base, leaving 11 bases between the germline ends.

In its sample, this clonotype was seen many times. The V call is TRBV28, the J call TRBJ1-2; D possibly corresponds to TRBD1 (5 bases). CDR1 is MDHEN and CDR2 is SYDVKM in the germline V gene. Trimming cost V 3 bases and J 8 bases, with 16 bases left between them. This CDR3 spans 14 amino acids. In nucleotides, the CDR3 is TGTGCCAGCAGTTTCTTTCAGGGTTGGGGAGGCTACACCTTC. Protein: CASSFFQGWGGYTF.

The chain recombines TRBV5-1 with TRBJ2-5; TRBD1 aligns across 7 bases. The CDR3 consists of 14 residues. Per germline, CDR1 SGHRS and CDR2 YFSETQ. Unmatched junction bases numbered 9, after V lost 4 bases and J lost 6 bases. This CDR3 reads CASSPDSTGKTQYF. The CDR3 coding sequence is TGCGCCAGCAGCCCGGACTCGACAGGGAAGACCCAGTACTTC.